This T cell receptor (beta chain) was identified in a study of T cell repertoires and HLA-DP antigens. Across the whole study: Sorted CD137+CD4+ samples averaged roughly 0.2 ug DNA; pre-culture CD4+ samples, 1,200 ng.

V dropped 4 bases and J dropped 0 bases, with 9 bases sitting between them. This CDR3 contains 14 residues. Germline V gene data show CDR1 as SGHNT and CDR2 as YYREEE (reference sequence). Details on this clone: Its antigen is undetermined.

Measured with immunoSEQ multiplex PCR; TCRdb has only the in-frame clones, and not every one. The sample shows roughly 70,000 clones, about four fifths of them seen only once. V is TRBV5-4 and J is TRBJ2-3; possibly TRBD1 or TRBD2 for D (5 bases each). The material sequenced was CD4+ T cells from PBMCs. The TCR was taken from a man aged 60 to 75 in good health and CMV-seronegative. This chain's CDR3 is CASSVRGSTDTQYF. The CDR3 DNA reads TGTGCCAGCAGCGTGAGGGGTAGCACAGATACGCAGTATTTT.